The clone carrying this T cell receptor (beta chain) was detected only a few times. Antigen unknown. These data originate in a study of T cell responses to AZD1222 COVID-19 vaccine. Trimming took 4 bases from V and 1 from J, leaving 14 bases between them. The CDR3 has 15 amino acids. From germline, CDR1 is SGHDN and CDR2 FVKESK. This table comes from immunoSEQ multiplex PCR, and its TCRdb copy is limited to in-frame clones, with some not included. The sample gives around 120,000 clones, more than 75% of which show up once; 3.5% is in the top ten. Findings and limits, study-wide: Following two doses of AZD1222, Spike-specific TCR breadth and depth rose. Close to half of all spike-specific TCRs reportedly target regions of the variants that are unmutated.

The sample here was peripheral blood, taken 28 days after the second AZD1222 dose. The chain couples TRBV14 to TRBJ2-7; no reliable D call. The origin of this receptor is an adult who received the AZD1222 COVID-19 vaccine. The chain's CDR3 is CASSPPGSLSYEQYF. The CDR3 region has the DNA TGTGCCAGCAGCCCCCCCGGGTCCCTATCCTACGAGCAGTACTTC.